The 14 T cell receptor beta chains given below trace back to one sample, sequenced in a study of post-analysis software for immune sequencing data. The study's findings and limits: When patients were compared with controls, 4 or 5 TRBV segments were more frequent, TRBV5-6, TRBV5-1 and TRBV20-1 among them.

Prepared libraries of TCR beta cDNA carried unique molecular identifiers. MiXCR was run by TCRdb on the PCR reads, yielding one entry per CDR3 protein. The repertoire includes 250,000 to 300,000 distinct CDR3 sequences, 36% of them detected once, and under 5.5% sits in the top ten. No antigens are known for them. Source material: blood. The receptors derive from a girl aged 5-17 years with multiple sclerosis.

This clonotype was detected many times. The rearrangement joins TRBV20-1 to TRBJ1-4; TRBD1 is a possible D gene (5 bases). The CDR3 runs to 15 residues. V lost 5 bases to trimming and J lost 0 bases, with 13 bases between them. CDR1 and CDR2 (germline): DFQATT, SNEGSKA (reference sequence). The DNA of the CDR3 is TGCAGTGCTTTCAAGACAGTCTCAACTAATGAAAAACTGTTTTTT. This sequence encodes CSAFKTVSTNEKLFF.

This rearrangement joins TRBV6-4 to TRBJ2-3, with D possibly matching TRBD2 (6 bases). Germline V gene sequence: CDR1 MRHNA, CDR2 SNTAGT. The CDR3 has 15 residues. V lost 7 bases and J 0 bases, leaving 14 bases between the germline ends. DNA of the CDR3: TGTGCCAGCAAATCCGGGACTCAAAGCACAGATACGCAGTATTTT. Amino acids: CASKSGTQSTDTQYF.

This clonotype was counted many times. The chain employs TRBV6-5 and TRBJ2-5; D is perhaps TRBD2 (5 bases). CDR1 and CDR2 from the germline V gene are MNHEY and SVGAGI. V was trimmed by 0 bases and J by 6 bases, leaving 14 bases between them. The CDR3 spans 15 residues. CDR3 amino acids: CASSYSNVGSKTQYF. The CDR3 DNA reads TGTGCCAGCAGTTACTCGAATGTGGGGAGCAAGACCCAGTACTTC.

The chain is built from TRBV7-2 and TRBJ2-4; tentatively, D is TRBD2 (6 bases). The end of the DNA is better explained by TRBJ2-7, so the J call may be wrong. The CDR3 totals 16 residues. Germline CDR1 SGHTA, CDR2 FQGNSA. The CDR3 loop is CASSLVSGGVSNEQYF. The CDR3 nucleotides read TGTGCCAGCAGCTTAGTGAGTGGAGGGGTTAGCAACGAGCAGTACTTC.

CDR3 sequence reads: CAIGKDYDTYEQYF. The CDR3 coding sequence is TGTGCCATCGGGAAAGATTACGATACCTACGAGCAGTACTTC. The J gene is TRBJ2-7, the V gene TRBV10-3; no firm D call. This CDR3 region has 14 residues. Germline V gene lookup returns CDR1 ENHRY and CDR2 SYGVKD. Trimming took off 8 bases at V and 2 bases at J, with 16 bases between the two ends.

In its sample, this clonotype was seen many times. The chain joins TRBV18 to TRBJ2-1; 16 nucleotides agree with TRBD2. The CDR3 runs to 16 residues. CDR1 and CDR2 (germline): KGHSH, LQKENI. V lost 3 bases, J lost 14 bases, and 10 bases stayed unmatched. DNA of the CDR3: TGTGCCAGCTCACCCCCGGGACTAGCGGGGGGGATCGAAGAGTTCTTC. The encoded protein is CASSPPGLAGGIEEFF. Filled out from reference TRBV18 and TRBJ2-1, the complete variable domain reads NAGVMQNPRHLVRRRGQEARLRCSPMKGHSHVYWYRQLPEEGLKFMVYLQKENIIDESGMPKERFSAEFPKEGPSILRIQQVVRGDSAAYFCASSPPGLAGGIEEFFGPGTRLTVL.

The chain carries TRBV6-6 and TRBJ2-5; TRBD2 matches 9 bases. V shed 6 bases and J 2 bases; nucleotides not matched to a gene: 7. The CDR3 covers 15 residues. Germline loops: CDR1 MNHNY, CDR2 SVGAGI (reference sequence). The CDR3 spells CASRSGLAAQETQYF. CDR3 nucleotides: TGTGCCAGCAGGTCGGGACTAGCAGCACAAGAGACCCAGTACTTC.

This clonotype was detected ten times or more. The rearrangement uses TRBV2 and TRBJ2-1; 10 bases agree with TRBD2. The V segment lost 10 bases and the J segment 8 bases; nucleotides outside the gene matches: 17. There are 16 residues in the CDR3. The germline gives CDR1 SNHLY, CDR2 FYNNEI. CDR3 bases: TGTGCCACCTCCTCGCCCCACGGGACTAGCGTTGATGAGCAGTTCTTC. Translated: CATSSPHGTSVDEQFF.

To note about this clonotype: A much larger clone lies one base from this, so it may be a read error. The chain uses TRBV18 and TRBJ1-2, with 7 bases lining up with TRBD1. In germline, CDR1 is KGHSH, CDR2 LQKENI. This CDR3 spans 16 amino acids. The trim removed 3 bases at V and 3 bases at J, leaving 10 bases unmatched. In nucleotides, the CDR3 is TGTGCCAGCTCACCTGGGATAGGGGGCGGCTACTATGGCTACACCTTC. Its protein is CASSPGIGGGYYGYTF.

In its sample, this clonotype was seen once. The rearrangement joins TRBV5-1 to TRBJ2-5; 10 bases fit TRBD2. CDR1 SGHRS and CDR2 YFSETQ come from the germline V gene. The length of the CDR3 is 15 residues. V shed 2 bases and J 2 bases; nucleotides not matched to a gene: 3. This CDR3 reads CASSFLGLAQETQYF. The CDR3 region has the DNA TGCGCCAGCAGCTTTCTGGGACTAGCGCAAGAGACCCAGTACTTC.

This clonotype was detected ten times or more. CDR3 in DNA: TGCAGCGTTGCGGGTCAGAACTATGGCTACACCTTC. It is translated as CSVAGQNYGYTF. The chain carries TRBV29-1 and TRBJ1-2; no firm D call. The V gene lost 4 bases and the J gene lost 2 bases, with 8 bases spanning the gap. There are 12 residues in the CDR3. The germline gives CDR1 SQVTM, CDR2 ANQGSEA.

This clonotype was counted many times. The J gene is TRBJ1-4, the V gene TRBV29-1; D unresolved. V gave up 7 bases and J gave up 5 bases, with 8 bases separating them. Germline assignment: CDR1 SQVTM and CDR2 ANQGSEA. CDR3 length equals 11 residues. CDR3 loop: CSGGRNEKLFF. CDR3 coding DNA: TGCAGCGGTGGGCGAAATGAAAAACTGTTTTTT. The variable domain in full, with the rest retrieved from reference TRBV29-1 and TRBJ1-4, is SAVISQKPSRDICQRGTSLTIQCQVDSQVTMMFWYRQQPGQSLTLIATANQGSEATYESGFVIDKFPISRPNLTFSTLTVSNMSPEDSSIYLCSGGRNEKLFFGSGTQLSVL.

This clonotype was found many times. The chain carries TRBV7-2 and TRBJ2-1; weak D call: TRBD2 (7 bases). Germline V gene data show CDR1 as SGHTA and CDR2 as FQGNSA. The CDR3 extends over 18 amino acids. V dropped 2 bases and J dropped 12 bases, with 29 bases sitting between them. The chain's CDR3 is CASSLWAAGKRDISMQFF. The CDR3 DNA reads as TGTGCCAGCAGCTTATGGGCTGCTGGTAAGCGGGACATATCAATGCAGTTCTTC.

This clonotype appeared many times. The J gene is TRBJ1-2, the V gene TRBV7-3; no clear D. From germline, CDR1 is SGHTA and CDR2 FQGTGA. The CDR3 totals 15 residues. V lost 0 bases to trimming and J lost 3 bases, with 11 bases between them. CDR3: CASSLTFRPDYGYTF. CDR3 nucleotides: TGTGCCAGCAGCTTAACGTTCCGCCCGGACTATGGCTACACCTTC. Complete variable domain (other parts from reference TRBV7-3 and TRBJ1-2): GAGVSQTPSNKVTEKGKYVELRCDPISGHTALYWYRQSLGQGPEFLIYFQGTGAADDSGLPNDRFFAVRPEGSVSTLKIQRTERGDSAVYLCASSLTFRPDYGYTFGSGTRLTVV.